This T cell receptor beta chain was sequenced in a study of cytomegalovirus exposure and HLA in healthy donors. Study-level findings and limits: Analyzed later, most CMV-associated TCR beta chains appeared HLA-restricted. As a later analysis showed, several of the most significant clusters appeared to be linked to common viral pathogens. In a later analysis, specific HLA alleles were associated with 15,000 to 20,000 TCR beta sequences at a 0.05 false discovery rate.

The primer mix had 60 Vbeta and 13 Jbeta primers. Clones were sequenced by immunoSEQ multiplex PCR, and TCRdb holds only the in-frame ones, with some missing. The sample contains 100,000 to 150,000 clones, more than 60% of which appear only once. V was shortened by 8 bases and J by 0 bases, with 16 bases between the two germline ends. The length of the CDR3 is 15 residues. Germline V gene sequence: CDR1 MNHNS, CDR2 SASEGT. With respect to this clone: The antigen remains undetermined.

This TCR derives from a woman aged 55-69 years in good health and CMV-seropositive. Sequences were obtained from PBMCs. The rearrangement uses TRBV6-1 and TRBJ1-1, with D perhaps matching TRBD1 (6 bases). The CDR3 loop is CASPKAGGLNTEAFF. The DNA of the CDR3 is TGTGCCAGCCCAAAGGCGGGGGGCTTGAACACTGAAGCTTTCTTT.